The 27 T cell receptor beta chains listed next were all sequenced from one sample in a study of cytomegalovirus exposure and HLA in healthy donors. PCR amplification relied on 60 Vbeta primers (plus 13 Jbeta primers). Method: immunoSEQ multiplex PCR; TCRdb's copy keeps in-frame clones and lacks some. The sample includes about 200,000 clones, around 73% of them seen just once. The sequenced sample consisted of PBMCs. These receptors all stem from a male donor in good health and CMV-seronegative.

In this sample, this clone turned up a few times. This rearrangement joins TRBV4-1 to TRBJ2-1; D is ambiguous. The germline V gene encodes CDR1 MGHRA and CDR2 YSYEKL. This CDR3 has 13 amino acids. V lost 0 bases to trimming and J lost 3 bases, with 3 bases between them. The CDR3 protein is CASSQELYNEQFF. CDR3 DNA sequence: TGCGCCAGCAGCCAAGAACTCTACAATGAGCAGTTCTTC.

The table lists this clone with a few counts. The chain has TRBV19 and TRBJ2-7; D is possibly TRBD1 (5 bases). V was shortened by 1 base and J by 3 bases, with 10 bases between the two germline ends. Germline assignment: CDR1 LNHDA and CDR2 SQIVND (reference sequence). This CDR3 has 14 residues. The CDR3 here is CASSIAQGFYEQYF. DNA for the CDR3: TGTGCCAGTAGTATAGCGCAGGGTTTCTACGAGCAGTACTTC.

The chain couples TRBV19 to TRBJ2-1, with 12 bases that match TRBD2. Germline trimming cut 4 bases from V and 8 bases from J; bases unmatched to any gene: 12. Germline V CDR1 and CDR2: LNHDA, SQIVND (reference sequence). CDR3 size: 17 residues. As DNA, the CDR3 is TGTGCCAGTAGTACACTACCGCGACTAGCGGGAGCGGATGAGCAGTTCTTC. Its translation: CASSTLPRLAGADEQFF.

V is TRBV9 and J is TRBJ2-3; 8 nucleotides line up with TRBD1. Germline V lookup: CDR1 SGDLS, CDR2 YYNGEE. With 0 bases clipped from V and 6 bases from J, the junction kept 3 bases outside the gene matches. The CDR3 contains 14 residues. The CDR3 sequence: CASSVAQGGDTQYF. The CDR3 nucleotides are TGTGCCAGCAGCGTAGCACAGGGGGGCGATACGCAGTATTTT.

This chain uses TRBV27 with TRBJ2-1, with D tentatively TRBD2 (6 bases). CDR1 is MNHEY and CDR2 is SMNVEV in the germline V gene (reference sequence). There are 16 residues in the CDR3. V lost 5 bases, J lost 7 bases, and 21 bases lay in between. CDR3 coding DNA: TGTGCCAGCAGTGAACAAACGGGACTGGGGACGAATGAGCAGTTCTTC. Translated: CASSEQTGLGTNEQFF.

The V gene is TRBV28, the J gene TRBJ1-5; 7 positions match TRBD1. V dropped 7 bases and J dropped 3; count of bases not matched to a gene: 3. Per the germline V gene, CDR1 is MDHEN and CDR2 is SYDVKM. The CDR3 consists of 13 residues. Here the CDR3 DNA reads TGTGCCAGCAAGGGGGCCCACAATCAGCCCCAGCATTTT. It encodes CASKGAHNQPQHF.

The chain links TRBV28 to TRBJ2-7, with D hard to call. The CDR3 extends over 12 amino acids. V lost 11 bases to trimming and J lost 5 bases, with 16 bases between them. CDR1 MDHEN and CDR2 SYDVKM come from the germline V gene. DNA for the CDR3: TGTGCCGCCGGTTTGAGCATCAACGAGCAGTACTTC. Protein product: CAAGLSINEQYF.

J is TRBJ2-7 and V is TRBV9, with 7 bases lining up with TRBD1. The CDR3 length is 13 residues. CDR1 is SGDLS, CDR2 YYNGEE, per germline. Trimming removed 4 bases from V and 3 bases from J; junction bases left unmatched: 4. The CDR3 here is CASSRAGGYEQYF. CDR3 in DNA: TGTGCCAGCAGCCGGGCAGGGGGCTACGAGCAGTACTTC.

The V and J genes are TRBV9 and TRBJ2-5; 7 bases agree with TRBD2. The CDR3 consists of 16 residues. CDR1 and CDR2 (germline): SGDLS, YYNGEE. V was clipped by 1 base and J by 1 base; unmatched bases: 7. DNA of the CDR3: TGTGCCAGCAGCGTATTAGCGGGCACCTTCCAAGAGACCCAGTACTTC. Its protein is CASSVLAGTFQETQYF.

The chain couples TRBV2 to TRBJ2-1, with TRBD2 matching 10 bases. The CDR3 runs to 17 residues. Unmatched junction bases numbered 11, after V lost 6 bases and J lost 3 bases. CDR1 SNHLY and CDR2 FYNNEI come from the germline V gene. The CDR3 DNA follows: TGTGCCAGCAGCCACCCCAGTCTAGCGGGAGTCTACAATGAGCAGTTCTTC. Protein product: CASSHPSLAGVYNEQFF.

The rearrangement uses TRBV4-1 and TRBJ1-1, with D perhaps TRBD1 (6 bases). Germline V lookup: CDR1 MGHRA, CDR2 YSYEKL. CDR3 length: 14 amino acids. V was cut by 4 bases and J by 7 bases, with 16 bases left in between. In DNA, the CDR3 is TGCGCCAGCAGCCTCGCCAGGGGCTCGGGTGAAGCTTTCTTT. Amino acid sequence: CASSLARGSGEAFF.

This clone was seen a single time. V usage is TRBV9 and J usage is TRBJ2-1, with 12 nucleotides matching TRBD2. The length of the CDR3 is 18 residues. Germline CDR1 and CDR2: SGDLS and YYNGEE. V gave up 0 bases and J gave up 3 bases; unmatched junction bases: 7. The chain's CDR3 is CASSVGTSGRPHYNEQFF. CDR3 coding DNA: TGTGCCAGCAGCGTAGGCACTAGCGGGAGGCCGCACTACAATGAGCAGTTCTTC.

The rearrangement links TRBV10-1 to TRBJ2-2; 11 bases match TRBD1. The CDR3 is made up of 15 amino acids. V was clipped by 0 bases and J by 6 bases; unmatched bases: 0. Germline V CDR1 and CDR2: WNHNN, SYGVQD (reference sequence). CDR3 region: CASSESGQGAGELFF. The CDR3 DNA reads as TGCGCCAGCAGTGAGTCGGGACAGGGGGCCGGGGAGCTGTTTTTT.

The sample holds a few counts of this clone. The genes are TRBV5-5 and TRBJ2-2; TRBD1 is a possible D gene (5 bases). Deletions cut 3 bases from V and 3 bases from J, with 15 bases between. Germline CDR1 and CDR2: SGHKS and YYEKEE (reference sequence). There are 16 residues in the CDR3. CDR3 bases: TGTGCCAGCAGCTCACCTCAGGGTGTGGACACCGGGGAGCTGTTTTTT. This translates into CASSSPQGVDTGELFF.

V and J are TRBV6-1 and TRBJ2-5; TRBD2 agrees at 9 bases. Germline assignment: CDR1 MNHNS and CDR2 SASEGT. The trim removed 4 bases at V and 0 bases at J, leaving 3 bases unmatched. There are 15 residues in the CDR3. The CDR3 loop reads CASSALAGDQETQYF. In DNA, the CDR3 is TGTGCCAGCAGTGCGTTAGCGGGGGACCAAGAGACCCAGTACTTC.

V is TRBV7-9 and J is TRBJ2-1, with 12 bases fitting TRBD2. The CDR3 contains 16 residues. Trimming cost V 5 bases and J 6 bases; bases outside gene matches: 8. The germline V gene encodes CDR1 SEHNR and CDR2 FQNEAQ (reference sequence). CDR3 DNA: TGTGCCAGCAGCACCCCGACTAGCGGGAGCGGCAATGAGCAGTTCTTC. It encodes CASSTPTSGSGNEQFF.

This clone was seen more than once but under ten times. The chain uses TRBV6-6 and TRBJ1-5, with D perhaps matching TRBD1 (5 bases). The V and J ends lost 5 bases and 4 bases respectively, with 12 bases between them. Germline values: CDR1 MNHNY, CDR2 SVGAGI (reference sequence). CDR3 length: 14 residues. CDR3 protein: CASSLGGTNQPQHF. As DNA, the CDR3 is TGTGCCAGCAGTCTGGGCGGGACTAATCAGCCCCAGCATTTT.

The table lists this clone with a few counts. V and J are TRBV2 and TRBJ1-2; D unresolved. V lost 3 bases to trimming and J lost 5 bases, with 7 bases between them. The V gene's germline CDR1 is SNHLY and CDR2 FYNNEI. The CDR3 is made up of 12 amino acids. The CDR3, as DNA: TGTGCCAGCAGTGAGACTGAGTATGGCTACACCTTC. This sequence encodes CASSETEYGYTF. The full variable domain, with the rest looked up from reference TRBV2 and TRBJ1-2, is EPEVTQTPSHQVTQMGQEVILRCVPISNHLYFYWYRQILGQKVEFLVSFYNNEISEKSEIFDDQFSVERPDGSNFTLKIRSTKLEDSAMYFCASSETEYGYTFGSGTRLTVV.

This sequence joins TRBV28 and TRBJ2-3; D is possibly TRBD2 (5 bases). The V gene's germline CDR1 is MDHEN and CDR2 SYDVKM. The CDR3 runs 14 residues. V was trimmed by 8 bases and J by 0 bases, leaving 12 bases between them. The CDR3 spells CASGVALSTDTQYF. In DNA form, the CDR3 reads TGTGCCAGCGGGGTAGCGCTGAGCACAGATACGCAGTATTTT.

This clone appeared many times. V usage is TRBV6-1 and J usage is TRBJ2-3; D is uncertain. CDR3 length: 15 amino acids. With 1 base removed from V and 0 bases from J, the gap between germline ends came to 8 bases. Germline values: CDR1 MNHNS, CDR2 SASEGT. The CDR3 reads CASSEGQFSTDTQYF. As DNA, the CDR3 is TGTGCCAGCAGTGAAGGCCAGTTTAGCACAGATACGCAGTATTTT.

The CDR3 sequence: CASSPLSGSYNEQFF. CDR3 nucleotides: TGTGCCAGCTCACCACTAAGCGGGTCTTACAATGAGCAGTTCTTC. The J gene is TRBJ2-1, the V gene TRBV18, with TRBD2 as a possible D gene (6 bases). From germline, CDR1 is KGHSH and CDR2 LQKENI. Trimming pared 1 base from V and 4 bases from J, leaving 11 bases between. CDR3 length: 15 residues.

The chain links TRBV21-1 to TRBJ2-1; TRBD1 was called by the table and not checked on the DNA. TRBV21-1 is listed as a pseudogene. CDR3 length: 16 amino acids. The CDR3, as DNA: TGTGCCAGCAGCAAAGTCCGCCAGGGTGCTAGCAATGAGCAGTTCTTC. Translated: CASSKVRQGASNEQFF.

The chain links TRBV5-1 to TRBJ2-7; D is ambiguous. Germline CDR1 and CDR2: SGHRS and YFSETQ. The CDR3 length is 15 residues. V was shortened by 0 bases and J by 6 bases, with 16 bases between the two germline ends. The CDR3 DNA reads TGCGCCAGCAGCTTGGGGTCCGCCGCCCCGGTCGAGCAGTACTTC. The encoded protein is CASSLGSAAPVEQYF.

V usage is TRBV5-1 and J usage is TRBJ1-3; 9 nucleotides match TRBD1. The J segment lost 2 bases and the V segment lost 3 bases, leaving 9 bases of the junction unmatched. The CDR3 sequence is 17 residues long. CDR1 is SGHRS and CDR2 is YFSETQ in the germline V gene. The CDR3 DNA is TGCGCCAGCAGCTCGGAACAGGGGGCGCATGCTGGAAACACCATATATTTT. Protein product: CASSSEQGAHAGNTIYF.

V is TRBV7-3 and J is TRBJ2-2; 7 nucleotides agree with TRBD2. J gave up 1 base and V 2 bases, and 1 base lay outside the gene matches. The CDR3 sequence is 15 residues long. CDR1 and CDR2 (germline): SGHTA, FQGTGA. The CDR3 sequence is CASSLAGVNTGELFF. DNA for the CDR3: TGTGCCAGCAGCTTAGCGGGAGTGAACACCGGGGAGCTGTTTTTT.

The CDR3 nucleotides are TGTGCCAGCAGCTTAGGTTCCAGCGGGGATCTGTACTTC. Translating gives CASSLGSSGDLYF. The rearrangement uses TRBV7-6 and TRBJ2-5; TRBD2 agrees at 7 bases. The germline gives CDR1 SGHVS, CDR2 FNYEAQ. J lost 13 bases, V lost 1 base, and 9 bases had no gene match. There are 13 residues in the CDR3.

This sequence joins TRBV5-1 and TRBJ2-3; tentative D call: TRBD1 (6 bases). Germline-derived CDR1 and CDR2 are SGHRS and YFSETQ. The CDR3 consists of 15 residues. V shed 0 bases and J shed 2 bases, with 10 bases lying between them. The CDR3 nucleotides read TGCGCCAGCAGCTTGGGGACAGTCACCACAGATACGCAGTATTTT. Protein: CASSLGTVTTDTQYF.